The entry below describes one T cell receptor beta chain. Indicated time point: pretreatment peripheral blood. The sample comes from a study of PD-L1 blockade in urothelial cancer. Study as a whole: Once treatment had started, blood was analyzed at 3 weeks (second dose) and again at 6 weeks.

This CDR3 spans 14 amino acids. The V and J ends lost 2 bases and 1 base respectively, with 8 bases between them. Germline lookup yields CDR1 KGHSH and CDR2 LQKENI. Clones were sequenced by immunoSEQ multiplex PCR, and TCRdb holds only the in-frame ones, with some missing. The sample lists more than 40,000 clones; approximately 78% were seen once. This TCR was sampled from a man aged 50-60 years with urothelial cancer. The sequenced sample was PBMCs, obtained around atezolizumab (anti-PD-L1) treatment. The V and J genes are TRBV18 and TRBJ1-1; D not resolved. The CDR3 here is CASSPSFKNTEAFF. The CDR3 nucleotides are TGTGCCAGCTCACCATCATTCAAGAACACTGAAGCTTTCTTT. Variable domain in full (rest from reference TRBV18 and TRBJ1-1): NAGVMQNPRHLVRRRGQEARLRCSPMKGHSHVYWYRQLPEEGLKFMVYLQKENIIDESGMPKERFSAEFPKEGPSILRIQQVVRGDSAAYFCASSPSFKNTEAFFGQGTRLTVV.